Listed below are T cell receptor beta chains from one sample, sequenced in a study of blood T cell repertoires in COVID-19. Produced via immunoSEQ multiplex PCR; TCRdb's table is partial and in-frame only. The sample records around 150,000 clones, roughly four fifths being singletons. The sample was PBMCs or T cells enriched from blood (not recorded which). Receptors originate from a man aged 50 to 59 who had recovered from COVID-19. Both conserved end residues are part of each CDR3. The D gene is left open where the match is weak. Where a row states a size, it is once, few, many or the class of an expanded clone; other rows omit it.

TRBV7-2,.,TRBJ1-1,.,TGTGCCAGCAGCTTTGTGCTTTTACAGTCTGAAGCTTTCTTT,CASSFVLLQSEAFF
TRBV3-1/TRBV3-2,.,TRBJ1-2,.,TGTGCCAGCAGTCATGACAGTCTGGGGGGCTACACCTTC,CASSHDSLGGYTF
TRBV5-4,.,TRBJ2-7,.,TGTGCCAGCAGCTTGCCACAGATCGAGCAGTACTTC,CASSLPQIEQYF
TRBV29-1,.,TRBJ1-2,TRBD1,TGCAGCGTCGGAAGCTTACAGGGGGCAGAGTATGGCTACACCTTC,CSVGSLQGAEYGYTF
TRBV28,.,TRBJ1-1,.,TGTGCCAGCAGTTTCCTCGACATACAAGCAGCTTTCTTT,CASSFLDIQAAFF
TRBV19,.,TRBJ1-6,TRBD1,TGTGCCAGTAGTACGCAGGGGGCGTATAATTCACCCCTCCACTTT,CASSTQGAYNSPLHF
TRBV11-2,once,TRBJ1-5,TRBD1,TGTGCCAGCAGCTTAGGGAGACAGGGCACTAGCAATCAGCCCCAGCATTTT,CASSLGRQGTSNQPQHF
TRBV28,.,TRBJ2-7,.,TGTGCCACGTCTAGCGACTACGAGCAGTACTTC,CATSSDYEQYF
TRBV19,.,TRBJ2-1,.,TGTGCCAGTAGTAAACGGACGACGGGTGTTACGAGGGTGGATGAGCAGTTCTTC,CASSKRTTGVTRVDEQFF
TRBV5-1,.,TRBJ1-1,.,TGCGCCAGCAGCTTGAGGGGGACTGAAGCTTTCTTT,CASSLRGTEAFF
TRBV2,once,TRBJ1-3,TRBD1,TGTGCCAGCAGTGGACAGGGGGCGGGAAACACCATATATTTT,CASSGQGAGNTIYF
TRBV28,.,TRBJ1-4,.,TGTGCCAGCAGTTTATGGGCAGGGGCTGAACTGTTTTTT,CASSLWAGAELFF
TRBV9,.,TRBJ2-5,TRBD2,TGTGCCAGCAGCGTAGGTGCTAGCGGGGGGGCGCGGGAGACCCAGTACTTC,CASSVGASGGARETQYF
TRBV29-1,.,TRBJ2-3,TRBD1,TGCAGCGTTGCCGAGGGGACAGCCACAGATACGCAGTATTTT,CSVAEGTATDTQYF
TRBV7-9,.,TRBJ2-7,.,TGTGCCAGCAGCTCCTCCGGGTCCTACGAGCAGTACTTC,CASSSSGSYEQYF
TRBV6-5,.,TRBJ2-5,TRBD1,TGTGCCAGGTCGACAGGGAGACAAGAGACCCAGTACTTC,CARSTGRQETQYF
TRBV6-5,.,TRBJ1-3,.,TGTGCCAGCAGTTCCCCCCGTGAGGGGGCTGGAAACACCATATATTTT,CASSSPREGAGNTIYF
TRBV10-3,few,TRBJ2-1,.,TGTGCCATCAAGAATTTTCGGGACAATGAGCAGTTCTTC,CAIKNFRDNEQFF
TRBV11-3,.,TRBJ1-1,TRBD1,TGTGCCAGCAGCTCCGGGACAGGGTTATCGGGGCCTGAAGCTTTCTTT,CASSSGTGLSGPEAFF
TRBV14,.,TRBJ1-2,.,TGTGCCAGCAGCCAAGGGGGCGCGGTATACACCTTC,CASSQGGAVYTF
TRBV20-1,few,TRBJ2-1,TRBD2,TGCGGGACTAGCGGGTGGAATGAGCAGTTCTTC,CGTSGWNEQFF
TRBV18,.,TRBJ1-6,TRBD1,TGTGCCAGCTCACGGACAGGTCCCCCTCCGACCTATAATTCACCCCTCCACTTT,CASSRTGPPPTYNSPLHF
TRBV6-5,.,TRBJ1-5,.,TGTGCCAGCACAGGGGATAGCAATCAGCCCCAGCATTTT,CASTGDSNQPQHF
TRBV5-1,.,TRBJ1-1,.,TGCGCCAGCAGCCCGGGGAAGCAGTCTGAAGCTTTCTTT,CASSPGKQSEAFF
TRBV2,.,TRBJ1-1,.,TGTGCCAGCAGGGGTGGACAGCGAAGGACTGAAGCTTTCTTT,CASRGGQRRTEAFF
TRBV7-6,.,TRBJ2-2,TRBD2,TGTGCCAGCAGCTTGGGGACTAGCGGGAGTCCCACCGGGGAGCTGTTTTTT,CASSLGTSGSPTGELFF
TRBV19,.,TRBJ1-2,TRBD1,TGTGCCAGTAGTAACAGGGGGTTGGGCGCCTATGGCTACACCTTC,CASSNRGLGAYGYTF
TRBV5-1,.,TRBJ1-1,TRBD1,TGCGCCAGCAGCTGGGTAACAGGGGACACTGAAGCTTTCTTT,CASSWVTGDTEAFF
TRBV18,.,TRBJ1-2,TRBD1,TGTGCCAGCTCACCAGGACAGGGGTCTAATCGTCTAGCTGGCTACACCTTC,CASSPGQGSNRLAGYTF
TRBV6-4,.,TRBJ2-1,.,TGTGCCAGCAGTGGAGGGAGCTACAATGAGCAGTTCTTC,CASSGGSYNEQFF
TRBV9,.,TRBJ2-3,.,TGTGCCAGCAGCGTAGAGCCCTCGGGCGGGGCCACAGATACGCAGTATTTT,CASSVEPSGGATDTQYF
TRBV27,.,TRBJ2-7,TRBD2,TGTGCCAGCAGTTTACTTTCCGGGGGGGCTTCTCCCTACGAGCAGTACTTC,CASSLLSGGASPYEQYF
TRBV11-3,.,TRBJ2-1,TRBD2,TGTGCCAGCAGCGCGACACTAGCGGGGGGGCCCGATGAGCAGTTCTTC,CASSATLAGGPDEQFF
TRBV2,.,TRBJ1-5,TRBD1,TGTGCCAGCAGTGAAAACAGGGGGCACGGCAATCAGCCCCAGCATTTT,CASSENRGHGNQPQHF
TRBV12-3/TRBV12-4,.,TRBJ2-5,.,TGTGCCAGCAGGATAAGTAACGCGGCCCAGTACTTC,CASRISNAAQYF
TRBV10-1,.,TRBJ2-7,TRBD1,TGCGCCAGCAGTGGAGGACAGGGGGCTTCGTACGAGCAGTACTTC,CASSGGQGASYEQYF
TRBV29-1,.,TRBJ2-5,.,TGCAGCGTTGACGGTGACCCCCTACATCGACTGGAGACCCAGTACTTC,CSVDGDPLHRLETQYF
TRBV6-5,.,TRBJ1-3,TRBD1,TGTGCCAGCAGTCCACATACAGGGGTAGAAAACACCATATATTTT,CASSPHTGVENTIYF
TRBV12-3/TRBV12-4,.,TRBJ2-5,.,TGTGCCAGCTCCGCGACTGGGCAAGAGACCCAGTACTTC,CASSATGQETQYF
TRBV18,once,TRBJ2-2,.,TGTGCCAGCTCACCACAGGGGCCGTTGAACACCGGGGAGCTGTTTTTT,CASSPQGPLNTGELFF
TRBV10-3,.,TRBJ2-3,TRBD1,TGTGCCATCAGTGCGGAAAGGGGGGGACAGGGCCGGACAGATACGCAGTATTTT,CAISAERGGQGRTDTQYF
TRBV7-3,.,TRBJ1-1,.,TGTGCCAGCAGCTTAACTCGGAGGGTATACACTGAAGCTTTCTTT,CASSLTRRVYTEAFF
TRBV6-5,.,TRBJ2-3,TRBD2,TGTGCCAGCAGCGCCGGGACTAGCGGGGATACGCAGTATTTT,CASSAGTSGDTQYF
TRBV6-5,.,TRBJ1-6,.,TGTGCCAGCAGTAGCGGAGCATCACCCCTCCACTTT,CASSSGASPLHF
TRBV28,.,TRBJ1-4,TRBD1,TGTGCCAGCAGTTTGGCCGGGACAGTAAGGGAAAAACTGTTTTTT,CASSLAGTVREKLFF